Below are 8 T cell receptor beta chains sequenced from a single sample in a study of sequential checkpoint blockade in melanoma. TCRdb's copy holds only in-frame clones and misses some; the assay was immunoSEQ multiplex PCR. Of about 8,400 clones listed, more than 75% were seen once; the top ten hold roughly 14%. Treatment described: randomized to nivolumab then ipilimumab (arm A) or the reverse (arm B). Specimen: CD8+ T cells sorted from blood (inferred from file names), collected from a patient given nivolumab and ipilimumab in sequence. The receptors derive from a human donor with melanoma.

J is TRBJ1-3 and V is TRBV28; a weak D match, TRBD1 (5 bases). Trimming stripped 6 bases from V and 0 bases from J, with 24 bases between. Germline CDR1 and CDR2: MDHEN and SYDVKM. The CDR3 is made up of 19 amino acids. Here the CDR3 reads CASSQPRGGAVRSGNTIYF. The CDR3, as DNA: TGTGCCAGCAGCCAGCCAAGGGGAGGAGCAGTCCGCTCTGGAAACACCATATATTTT.

A word on this clone: A read error is the likely source, as a far larger clone sits one nucleotide away. This chain joins TRBV14 and TRBJ2-7; D may be TRBD2 (5 bases). The germline V gene has CDR1 SGHDN and CDR2 FVKESK. Trimming removed 1 base at V and 3 bases at J, with 7 bases between. This CDR3 is built from 13 residues. For the CDR3, the DNA is TGTGCCAGCAGCCAAGCCGGGGACTACGAGCAGTACGTC. The encoded protein is CASSQAGDYEQYV.

This sequence joins TRBV27 and TRBJ1-1, with 7 bases lining up with TRBD1. Looked up from germline, CDR1 is MNHEY and CDR2 is SMNVEV (reference sequence). After removal of 2 bases from V and 0 bases from J, the junction contained 3 bases not matched to a gene. The CDR3 totals 15 residues. CDR3 DNA sequence: TGTGCCAGCAGTTTACGGACAGGTATGAACACTGAAGCTTTCTTT. As protein: CASSLRTGMNTEAFF.

This chain connects TRBV27 to TRBJ1-5; D not certain. The germline V and J ends were trimmed by 6 bases and 1 base, with 10 bases remaining between them. This CDR3 has 14 amino acids. Germline CDR1 MNHEY, CDR2 SMNVEV (reference sequence). As DNA, the CDR3 is TGTGCCAGCAGGATGACTTACAGCAATCAGCCCCAGCATTTT. This sequence encodes CASRMTYSNQPQHF.

The chain links TRBV25-1 to TRBJ1-2, with TRBD1 matching over 9 bases. The trim removed 2 bases at V and 4 bases at J, leaving 5 bases unmatched. Germline V lookup: CDR1 MGHDK, CDR2 SYGVNS. The CDR3 sequence is 15 residues long. CDR3 protein: CASSEGLTGGYGYTF. The CDR3 DNA reads as TGTGCCAGCAGTGAAGGCCTGACAGGGGGCTATGGCTACACCTTC.

This clone turned up a few times. Because the CDR3's place on the DNA is in doubt, the DNA is left out and the CDR3 is given as listed by TCRdb. The V gene is TRBV21-1, the J gene TRBJ2-7; the table calls TRBD2, which could not be checked here. TRBV21-1 is a pseudogene. The CDR3 region is 15 residues in length, termini included. The CDR3 loop reads CASSTFGGGSHEQYF.

Only one count was recorded for this clone. This rearrangement joins TRBV6-4 to TRBJ1-1; 10 bases fit TRBD1. This CDR3 region has 19 residues. Looked up from germline, CDR1 is MRHNA and CDR2 is SNTAGT. J was trimmed by 3 bases and V by 4 bases; bases with no gene match: 17. CDR3 DNA: TGTGCCAGCAGTGGGGCCCGGGACAGGGGCAATTTTGCGGACACTGAAGCTTTCTTT. Translating it yields CASSGARDRGNFADTEAFF.

The chain carries TRBV7-6 and TRBJ2-2; D is perhaps TRBD2 (6 bases). With 2 bases removed from V and 4 bases from J, the gap between germline ends came to 8 bases. Germline-derived CDR1 and CDR2 are SGHVS and FNYEAQ. The CDR3 sequence is 14 residues long. The CDR3 DNA reads as TGTGCCAGCAGCTTAATAGCGGCCACCGGGGAGCTGTTTTTT. It yields the protein CASSLIAATGELFF.